The 30 T cell receptor beta chains below were found in one sample sequenced in a study of T cell repertoires in cytomegalovirus infection. TCRdb reprocessed the reads via MiXCR and lists one record per CDR3 protein. The data show a few hundred thousand distinct CDR3 sequences, around a sixth seen once. The sample was PBMCs. These receptors all come from a human donor in good health (CMV status not recorded). Some clones in this sample may be carry-over from other donors' samples.

The DNA for the CDR3 is TGTGCCAGCAGCCTCTTTGGGGAGGGGGGGCTGGAGACCCAGTACTTC. Translating it yields CASSLFGEGGLETQYF. The V call is TRBV7-2, the J call TRBJ2-5, with D possibly TRBD2 on 7 matching bases. Trimming removed 5 bases at V and 5 bases at J, with 21 bases between. Per the germline V gene, CDR1 is SGHTA and CDR2 is FQGNSA. This CDR3 comprises 16 residues.

This clonotype turned up a few times. This chain joins TRBV5-4 and TRBJ1-1, with D uncertain. Germline lookup yields CDR1 SGHNT and CDR2 YYREEE (reference sequence). CDR3 length equals 13 residues. Trimming removed 2 bases at V and 6 bases at J, with 11 bases between. The CDR3 here is CASSFVLQPEAFF. CDR3 sequence (DNA): TGTGCCAGCAGCTTCGTGTTACAACCTGAAGCTTTCTTT. The entire variable domain, with the rest obtained from reference TRBV5-4 and TRBJ1-1, is as follows: ETGVTQSPTHLIKTRGQQVTLRCSSQSGHNTVSWYQQALGQGPQFIFQYYREEENGRGNFPPRFSGLQFPNYSSELNVNALELDDSALYLCASSFVLQPEAFFGQGTRLTVV.

Of note for this clonotype: A much larger clone sits a single nucleotide away, making a read error possible. The chain uses TRBV4-1 and TRBJ1-4; TRBD1 is a possible D gene (5 bases). Germline V lookup: CDR1 MGHRA, CDR2 YSYEKL. This CDR3 has 15 amino acids. CDR3 nucleotide sequence: TGCGCCAGCATCCAAGTCGGCAGGGAGAGGGAAAAACTGTTTTTT. Translation gives CASIQVGREREKLFF.

This clonotype has just a few counts. The chain has TRBV5-4 and TRBJ2-5, with TRBD2 matching 10 bases. This CDR3 is 14 amino acids long. Germline values: CDR1 SGHNT, CDR2 YYREEE (reference sequence). The V and J ends lost 4 bases and 5 bases, in that order; junction bases with no gene match: 5. In nucleotides, the CDR3 is TGTGCCAGCAGCATAGCGGGGGGCTGGGAGACCCAGTACTTC. Its protein product is CASSIAGGWETQYF.

The chain has TRBV7-9 and TRBJ1-4; D not resolved. Per the germline V gene, CDR1 is SEHNR and CDR2 is FQNEAQ (reference sequence). This CDR3 has 14 residues. The V end lost 4 bases, the J end lost 7 bases, and 13 bases lay between the germline ends. CDR3 region: CASSSREATEKLFF. DNA for the CDR3: TGTGCCAGCAGCTCAAGGGAGGCAACTGAAAAACTGTTTTTT.

This clonotype was picked up many times. The chain has TRBV12-3 or TRBV12-4 and TRBJ2-7; unclear D gene. The CDR3 has 15 residues. Trimming took 3 bases from V and 2 from J, leaving 14 bases between them. CDR3 amino acids: CASSFWSDTTYEQYF. CDR3 in DNA: TGTGCCAGCAGTTTCTGGAGCGACACTACCTACGAGCAGTACTTC.

This clonotype has ten or more counts. J is TRBJ2-5 and V is TRBV2; D gene unclear. Trimming took off 7 bases at V and 8 bases at J, with 17 bases between the two ends. This CDR3 is built from 13 residues. Germline CDR1 is SNHLY and CDR2 is FYNNEI. CDR3 sequence: CASNLDHSGTQYF. The DNA of the CDR3 is TGTGCCAGCAACCTCGATCACAGTGGCACCCAGTACTTC.

This clonotype was seen a handful of times. The chain links TRBV20-1 to TRBJ1-6; D is perhaps TRBD1 (5 bases). Trimming took 5 bases from V and 0 from J, leaving 11 bases between them. Germline assignment: CDR1 DFQATT and CDR2 SNEGSKA (reference sequence). This CDR3 has 15 amino acids. The CDR3 reads CSARWTNSYNSPLHF. CDR3 DNA sequence: TGCAGTGCTCGCTGGACAAACTCCTATAATTCACCCCTCCACTTT.

This clonotype showed up many times. The J gene is TRBJ1-2, the V gene TRBV7-2, with 7 bases lining up with TRBD1. From germline, CDR1 is SGHTA and CDR2 FQGNSA. The CDR3 runs to 14 residues. V was pared by 5 bases and J by 10 bases, with 13 bases of the junction left unmatched. The CDR3 coding sequence is TGTGCCAGCAGCCGAGAAGGGGGCGGTGAGACCTACACCTTC. Its translation: CASSREGGGETYTF.

This chain connects TRBV27 to TRBJ1-4; D might be TRBD1 (5 bases). The CDR3 spans 15 residues. The V end lost 2 bases, the J end lost 3 bases, and 10 bases lay between the germline ends. Looked up from germline, CDR1 is MNHEY and CDR2 is SMNVEV (reference sequence). The CDR3 DNA sequence: TGTGCCAGCAGTTTAGTCGCAGGGCCTAATGAAAAACTGTTTTTT. Translation: CASSLVAGPNEKLFF.

The chain combines TRBV20-1 with TRBJ2-3, with 13 bases fitting TRBD2. Germline V lookup: CDR1 DFQATT, CDR2 SNEGSKA (reference sequence). The CDR3 contains 17 residues. With 6 bases clipped from V and 1 base from J, the junction kept 10 bases outside the gene matches. The CDR3 DNA sequence: TGCAGTGCCACCGGGACAGGACTAGCGGGGGGCACAGATACGCAGTATTTT. As protein: CSATGTGLAGGTDTQYF.

This clonotype occurred a few times. V and J are TRBV4-1 and TRBJ2-5; 9 bases fit TRBD1. CDR1 and CDR2 (germline): MGHRA, YSYEKL. V dropped 1 base and J dropped 2; count of bases not matched to a gene: 2. The CDR3 runs 15 residues. For the CDR3, the DNA is TGCGCCAGCAGCCAAGGACAGGGGGGTCAAGAGACCCAGTACTTC. Translated, it gives CASSQGQGGQETQYF.

This chain uses TRBV27 with TRBJ1-1; 8 nucleotides line up with TRBD1. The CDR3 covers 15 residues. Germline lookup yields CDR1 MNHEY and CDR2 SMNVEV (reference sequence). The V segment lost 4 bases and the J segment 0 bases; nucleotides outside the gene matches: 4. In DNA form, the CDR3 reads TGTGCCAGCAGTTACGGGACAGGTTTGAACACTGAAGCTTTCTTT. Protein sequence: CASSYGTGLNTEAFF.

This chain links TRBV6-5 with TRBJ1-2; no firm D call. The CDR3 consists of 15 residues. Germline values: CDR1 MNHEY, CDR2 SVGAGI. Between the trimmed V and J ends, which lost 7 bases and 4 bases, there was a span of 19 bases. The CDR3 region has the DNA TGTGCCAGCACCAATGGTCCGGGAGCTACCTATGGCTACACCTTC. Translation: CASTNGPGATYGYTF.

This clonotype was seen repeatedly, ten times or more. The rearrangement uses TRBV28 and TRBJ2-7; TRBD2 agrees at 8 bases. The length of the CDR3 is 13 residues. Trimming cost V 6 bases and J 11 bases; bases outside gene matches: 12. Germline V CDR1 and CDR2: MDHEN, SYDVKM. The CDR3 protein is CASSLPGGAAEYF. CDR3 in DNA: TGTGCCAGCAGCCTCCCCGGGGGGGCAGCGGAGTACTTC.

The genes are TRBV20-1 and TRBJ2-1, with D perhaps TRBD1 (6 bases). The CDR3 is 13 amino acids. Germline values: CDR1 DFQATT, CDR2 SNEGSKA (reference sequence). This CDR3 is CSPTGSGANEQFF. The CDR3 nucleotides are TGCAGCCCGACAGGTTCAGGAGCGAATGAGCAGTTCTTC.

The chain links TRBV7-2 to TRBJ1-4; possibly TRBD1 for D (6 bases). This CDR3 contains 11 residues. Looked up from germline, CDR1 is SGHTA and CDR2 is FQGNSA. Trimming shortened V by 7 bases and J by 16 bases, and 16 bases separated the two germline ends. The CDR3 DNA is TGTGCCAGCACCTCGCGGGACATACCGTTTTTT. This translates into CASTSRDIPFF.

Many counts were recorded for this clonotype. The gene calls are TRBV27 and TRBJ1-5; no firm D call. There are 12 residues in the CDR3. The germline V gene encodes CDR1 MNHEY and CDR2 SMNVEV (reference sequence). The V end lost 3 bases, the J end lost 3 bases, and 3 bases lay between the germline ends. In nucleotides, the CDR3 is TGTGCCAGCAGTTTTCTCAATCAGCCCCAGCATTTT. Translation gives CASSFLNQPQHF.

This chain links TRBV24-1 with TRBJ1-2; D is perhaps TRBD1 (6 bases). Deletions cut 7 bases from V and 7 bases from J, with 15 bases between. The CDR3 is 13 amino acids. In germline, CDR1 is KGHDR, CDR2 SFDVKD. The CDR3 DNA reads TGTGCCACCAGCGCTGGGGGCGGCTCTGGCTACACCTTC. This translates into CATSAGGGSGYTF.

The chain joins TRBV28 to TRBJ1-2; TRBD1 agrees at 10 bases. CDR3 length: 16 residues. The germline V gene has CDR1 MDHEN and CDR2 SYDVKM. V was pared by 3 bases and J by 8 bases, with 12 bases of the junction left unmatched. The CDR3 DNA follows: TGTGCCAGCAGTTTTCCCCACCAGACAGGGGGCGAAGGCTACACCTTC. Residues: CASSFPHQTGGEGYTF.

This chain connects TRBV6-6 to TRBJ1-5; possible D gene TRBD1, 6 bases. In germline, CDR1 is MNHNY, CDR2 SVGAGI (reference sequence). V was pared by 8 bases and J by 7 bases, with 18 bases between. The CDR3 runs 14 residues. The CDR3 here is CASSTWGGGQPQHF. The CDR3 DNA sequence: TGTGCCAGCTCTACGTGGGGGGGCGGCCAGCCCCAGCATTTT.

This clonotype has just a few counts. CDR3 sequence (DNA): TGCGCCAGCAGCCTAGACAGGAGCAGCCGATACACCTTC. Protein product: CASSLDRSSRYTF. The rearrangement links TRBV5-1 to TRBJ1-2, with TRBD1 as a possible D gene (6 bases). The CDR3 runs 13 residues. With 4 bases removed from V and 11 bases from J, the gap between germline ends came to 18 bases. Germline loops: CDR1 SGHRS, CDR2 YFSETQ.

The chain combines TRBV7-2 with TRBJ2-3, with TRBD2 identical over 7 bases. This CDR3 is built from 16 residues. Germline V gene lookup returns CDR1 SGHTA and CDR2 FQGNSA. The V gene end was trimmed by 3 bases and the J gene end by 1 base; junction bases not matched to a gene: 7. The CDR3 reads CASSLGGGIGTDTQYF. The CDR3 DNA is TGTGCCAGCAGCTTGGGGGGGGGAATTGGCACAGATACGCAGTATTTT.

This chain joins TRBV12-3 or TRBV12-4 and TRBJ1-2, with 7 bases that match TRBD1. V dropped 10 bases and J dropped 0; count of bases not matched to a gene: 8. The CDR3 contains 14 residues. The CDR3 sequence: CATTSTGPNYGYTF. In nucleotides, the CDR3 is TGTGCCACCACCTCGACAGGGCCTAACTATGGCTACACCTTC.

The chain joins TRBV28 to TRBJ1-2; D ambiguous. The V gene lost 3 bases and the J gene lost 5 bases, with 10 bases spanning the gap. The CDR3 totals 13 residues. Germline V gene data show CDR1 as MDHEN and CDR2 as SYDVKM. The CDR3: CASSFLGGYGYTF. The CDR3 bases are TGTGCCAGCAGTTTTCTGGGAGGATATGGCTACACCTTC.

The V call is TRBV7-9, the J call TRBJ2-7; D tentatively fits TRBD1 or TRBD2 (5 bases each). Germline CDR1 reads SEHNR; CDR2 reads FQNEAQ (reference sequence). The CDR3 is 15 amino acids. Deletions cut 5 bases from V and 4 bases from J, with 18 bases between. As DNA, the CDR3 is TGTGCCAGCAGCCCTAGGGACGGGTCCCCGTACGAGCAGTACTTC. This codes for CASSPRDGSPYEQYF. The complete variable domain, with remaining parts taken from reference TRBV7-9 and TRBJ2-7, reads DTGVSQNPRHKITKRGQNVTFRCDPISEHNRLYWYRQTLGQGPEFLTYFQNEAQLEKSRLLSDRFSAERPKGSFSTLEIQRTEQGDSAMYLCASSPRDGSPYEQYFGPGTRLTVT.

V and J are TRBV10-3 and TRBJ1-1, with 8 nucleotides matching TRBD1. Germline CDR1 and CDR2: ENHRY and SYGVKD. J gave up 5 bases and V 4 bases, and 12 bases lay outside the gene matches. The CDR3 contains 16 residues. The CDR3 sequence: CAISGGDRGKWTEAFF. The CDR3 bases are TGTGCCATCAGTGGGGGTGACAGGGGAAAATGGACTGAAGCTTTCTTT.

The chain uses TRBV5-1 and TRBJ2-7; 7 positions agree with TRBD1. The CDR3 consists of 12 residues. In germline, CDR1 is SGHRS, CDR2 YFSETQ. With V trimmed by 7 bases and J by 4 bases, 5 bases remained unmatched. The CDR3 protein is CASGDREYEQYF. In DNA form, the CDR3 reads TGCGCCAGCGGCGACAGGGAGTACGAGCAGTACTTC.

This clonotype was detected a few times. The chain uses TRBV7-2 and TRBJ2-1; no definite D call. The CDR3 is 13 amino acids. Trimming pared 2 bases from V and 10 bases from J, leaving 12 bases between. Looked up from germline, CDR1 is SGHTA and CDR2 is FQGNSA. Written as DNA, the CDR3 is TGTGCCAGCAGCTTAAGAGTGGGGATCGAGCAGTTCTTC. Translating gives CASSLRVGIEQFF.

This clonotype was counted many times. The chain couples TRBV7-2 to TRBJ2-5; 7 nucleotides agree with TRBD2. V was clipped by 6 bases and J by 6 bases; unmatched bases: 13. The CDR3 covers 15 residues. Per germline, CDR1 SGHTA and CDR2 FQGNSA. This CDR3 reads CASSFSRVGGKTQYF. The CDR3 bases are TGTGCCAGCAGTTTCTCCAGGGTCGGGGGGAAGACCCAGTACTTC.